This T cell receptor beta chain originates from a study of blood T cells in healthy people across ages. Study observations and caveats: A greater number of naive CD4+ cells and higher diversity distinguished long-lived donors from aged donors. Diversity was estimated from one million T cells, and these estimates were considered underestimates.

Extracted total RNA amounted to at least 6 micrograms for each sample. Using a J-beta primer mix together with a sample-barcoded 5' primer, a second PCR was run for about 7 to 12 cycles. With 12 random nucleotides, a template-switch adaptor tagged each individual cDNA molecule. TCRdb passed the 5' RACE reads through MiXCR, listing each CDR3 protein once. Here the sample spans about 1.8 million distinct CDR3 sequences, about 49% being singletons. This clonotype appeared once. The antigen remains undetermined. CDR1 is MNHEY, CDR2 SMNVEV, per germline (reference sequence). This CDR3 is built from 11 residues. The V end was cut by 3 bases, the J end by 9 bases, with 8 bases between.

Material: blood. The rearrangement uses TRBV27 and TRBJ1-1; no clear D gene. The clonotype was recovered from a woman aged 40 to 49 in good health. The CDR3 is CASSFARQAFF. CDR3 in DNA: TGTGCCAGCAGTTTTGCCAGGCAAGCTTTCTTT.